The entry below gives a single T cell receptor beta chain sequence along with its context. Its antigen is undetermined. The sample comes from a study of OX40 agonist ivuxolimab in advanced cancers. Study details: Patients received ivuxolimab, an intravenous treatment, every 2 weeks at 0.01 to 10 mg/kg. Eligibility admitted prior anti-PD-1, anti-PD-L1 or anti-CTLA-4 therapy; about 40% had some.

Using immunoSEQ multiplex PCR, the repertoire was profiled, and TCRdb retains in-frame clones only, with some absent. This sample has roughly 54,000 clones, with 85% to 90% found just once. The CDR3 consists of 14 residues. CDR1 and CDR2 from the germline V gene are KGHSH and LQKENI. Trimming cost V 5 bases and J 1 base, with 11 bases left between them. Overall study findings and caveats: Among expanded peripheral T cells, antigen specificity went undetermined. The mean number of expanded clones was higher in CD8+ T cells than in CD4+.

The clonotype comes from an adult with an advanced solid tumor such as melanoma, head and neck, liver or kidney cancer. Source: CD4+ or CD8+ T cells sorted from blood, taken in a trial of the OX40 agonist ivuxolimab. J is TRBJ1-1 and V is TRBV18; tentative D call: TRBD1 (6 bases). DNA of the CDR3: TGTGCCAGCTCATCGGGACACCCGAACACTGAAGCTTTCTTT. Translation gives CASSSGHPNTEAFF. Combining the CDR3 with reference TRBV18 and TRBJ1-1 gives the whole variable domain NAGVMQNPRHLVRRRGQEARLRCSPMKGHSHVYWYRQLPEEGLKFMVYLQKENIIDESGMPKERFSAEFPKEGPSILRIQQVVRGDSAAYFCASSSGHPNTEAFFGQGTRLTVV.